A single sample gave rise to the 21 T cell receptor beta chains below, sequenced in a study of glioma-infiltrating T cells after dendritic cell vaccination. Clones were read by immunoSEQ multiplex PCR, and TCRdb kept only the in-frame ones, dropping some. The repertoire consists of approximately 3,800 clones, with roughly 92% occurring once and the leading ten covering approximately 5%. The material sequenced was blood, taken before dendritic cell vaccination. These receptor sequences come from a human donor with glioblastoma.

The chain couples TRBV5-6 to TRBJ2-5; TRBD1 agrees at 7 bases. The junction had 8 bases not matched to a gene; V was cut back by 4 bases and J by 5 bases. Germline loops: CDR1 SGHDT, CDR2 YYEEEE. This CDR3 has 14 amino acids. The CDR3 protein is CASSGQQGTETQYF. Written as DNA, the CDR3 is TGTGCCAGCAGCGGACAACAGGGGACGGAGACCCAGTACTTC.

The rearrangement joins TRBV27 to TRBJ2-5; no reliable D call. The J call may be wrong; the DNA end is better matched by TRBJ2-7. The CDR3 runs to 13 residues. Germline V CDR1 and CDR2: MNHEY, SMNVEV (reference sequence). The CDR3 reads CASSWRMNYEQYF. In DNA form, the CDR3 reads TGTGCCAGCAGTTGGCGGATGAACTACGAGCAGTACTTC.

V gene TRBV5-4 combines with J gene TRBJ2-5; possible D gene TRBD1, 6 bases. The length of the CDR3 is 15 residues. Germline V gene sequence: CDR1 SGHNT, CDR2 YYREEE (reference sequence). The ends were cut back, 4 bases at V and 5 bases at J, with 18 bases in the middle. As DNA, the CDR3 is TGTGCCAGCAGCAGCCAGGGGCAAGGGTCGGAGACCCAGTACTTC. Its protein is CASSSQGQGSETQYF.

The chain combines TRBV7-6 with TRBJ2-2; 9 bases line up with TRBD1. CDR1 is SGHVS, CDR2 FNYEAQ, per germline. This CDR3 contains 15 residues. J lost 3 bases, V lost 2 bases, and 1 base had no gene match. CDR3 sequence (DNA): TGTGCCAGCAGCTTACGGACAGGGGACACCGGGGAGCTGTTTTTT. Translating gives CASSLRTGDTGELFF.

V and J are TRBV13 and TRBJ1-2, with 7 bases aligning to TRBD1. Trimming cost V 6 bases and J 7 bases; bases outside gene matches: 11. The CDR3 is made up of 14 amino acids. The germline V gene encodes CDR1 PRHDT and CDR2 FYEKMQ (reference sequence). CDR3 residues: CASSTGTASVGYTF. CDR3 DNA sequence: TGTGCCAGCAGTACCGGGACAGCCTCGGTTGGCTACACCTTC.

The chain links TRBV30 to TRBJ2-6, with D possibly being TRBD1 (6 bases). Deletions cut 1 base from V and 2 bases from J, with 6 bases between. CDR1 is GTSNPN and CDR2 is SVGIG in the germline V gene (reference sequence). CDR3 size: 14 residues. Here the CDR3 DNA reads TGTGCCTGGAGTGCAGGGGCTGGGGCCAACGTCCTGACTTTC. Its protein is CAWSAGAGANVLTF.

The V and J genes are TRBV29-1 and TRBJ1-4; D gene ambiguous. The CDR3 has 12 residues. V lost 5 bases to trimming and J lost 12 bases, with 16 bases between them. Germline V gene lookup returns CDR1 SQVTM and CDR2 ANQGSEA. The CDR3 region is CSVRREGMELFF. CDR3 in DNA: TGCAGCGTTCGTCGGGAGGGCATGGAACTGTTTTTT.

The CDR3: CASSFRRTGGTYEQYF. CDR3 coding DNA: TGTGCCAGTTCATTCCGTCGGACAGGGGGCACCTACGAGCAGTACTTC. This rearrangement joins TRBV19 to TRBJ2-7; 11 bases are shared with TRBD1. This CDR3 contains 16 residues. Germline V gene sequence: CDR1 LNHDA, CDR2 SQIVND (reference sequence). V shed 8 bases, J shed 2 bases, and the junction held 11 bases outside the gene matches.

The J gene is TRBJ2-1, the V gene TRBV5-1, with 8 bases lining up with TRBD2. Trimming removed 0 bases from V and 4 bases from J; junction bases left unmatched: 6. Per the germline V gene, CDR1 is SGHRS and CDR2 is YFSETQ. CDR3 length: 16 amino acids. The CDR3, as DNA: TGCGCCAGCAGCTTGGTTCGGGAGGGTCCTTACAATGAGCAGTTCTTC. It translates to CASSLVREGPYNEQFF.

The V call is TRBV11-2, the J call TRBJ2-1; D possibly corresponds to TRBD1 (5 bases). Trimming left V 0 bases short and J 12 bases short, with 12 bases between. Germline CDR1 reads SGHAT; CDR2 reads FQNNGV. The CDR3 length is 13 residues. This CDR3 is CASSLEARAGQFF. In DNA, the CDR3 is TGTGCCAGCAGCTTAGAGGCCAGGGCAGGGCAGTTCTTC.

The chain couples TRBV5-1 to TRBJ1-2; TRBD1 might be the D (6 bases). CDR1 and CDR2 from the germline V gene are SGHRS and YFSETQ. This CDR3 is 17 amino acids long. V lost 4 bases and J 0 bases, leaving 19 bases between the germline ends. This CDR3 is CASSTMTGYSANYGYTF. For the CDR3, the DNA is TGCGCCAGCAGCACCATGACAGGCTACTCCGCTAACTATGGCTACACCTTC.

The V gene is TRBV2, the J gene TRBJ2-1, with D perhaps TRBD2 (6 bases). CDR1 SNHLY and CDR2 FYNNEI come from the germline V gene. The CDR3 runs to 15 residues. The V end lost 5 bases, the J end lost 0 bases, and 11 bases lay between the germline ends. The chain's CDR3 is CASSRDWSSYNEQFF. CDR3 DNA: TGTGCCAGCAGTAGGGACTGGAGCTCCTACAATGAGCAGTTCTTC.

The V call is TRBV15, the J call TRBJ2-1; D not resolved. The germline V gene encodes CDR1 LNHNV and CDR2 YYDKDF (reference sequence). The CDR3 length is 13 residues. V shed 1 base and J shed 10 bases, with 11 bases lying between them. The CDR3 region has the DNA TGTGCCACCAGCAGAGGTACGACAATGGAGCAGTTCTTC. Translated: CATSRGTTMEQFF.

The CDR3 DNA reads TGTGCCAGCAGGCACAGGGGTTTTGCTGAAGCTTTCTTT. This encodes CASRHRGFAEAFF. This chain links TRBV6-1 with TRBJ1-1; 7 nucleotides match TRBD1. The CDR3 length is 13 residues. The trim removed 6 bases at V and 6 bases at J, leaving 7 bases unmatched. Per the germline V gene, CDR1 is MNHNS and CDR2 is SASEGT.

This clone was observed once. The chain has TRBV10-1 and TRBJ2-5; 12 bases fit TRBD2. Germline V gene data show CDR1 as WNHNN and CDR2 as SYGVQD (reference sequence). Trimming at V came to 3 bases and at J to 1 base, leaving 9 bases not matched to a gene. CDR3 length equals 18 residues. The CDR3 region is CASSETALLAGGQETQYF. CDR3 nucleotide sequence: TGCGCCAGCAGTGAAACGGCCCTACTAGCGGGAGGCCAAGAGACCCAGTACTTC.

The chain has TRBV7-6 and TRBJ2-1; 8 bases align to TRBD2. After removal of 3 bases from V and 9 bases from J, the junction contained 10 bases not matched to a gene. The CDR3 contains 15 residues. Germline V CDR1 and CDR2: SGHVS, FNYEAQ. CDR3 sequence reads: CASSFLAGPSVEQFF. For the CDR3, the DNA is TGTGCCAGCAGCTTTTTAGCGGGGCCCTCCGTTGAGCAGTTCTTC.

Note on this clone: At one of its ends the junction is not consistent with the germline gene, which may arise from a read error. The genes are TRBV10-3 and TRBJ1-1, with 11 bases aligning to TRBD1. The germline CDR1 and CDR2 sequences are ENHRY and SYGVKD. This CDR3 is 15 amino acids long. The CDR3 sequence is CAIRGLGQGETGAFF. The CDR3 DNA is TGTGCCATCAGAGGACTGGGACAGGGGGAAACTGGAGCTTTCTTT.

This sequence joins TRBV5-4 and TRBJ2-7, with 8 nucleotides matching TRBD1. The ends lost 4 bases at V and 2 bases at J; junction bases unmatched: 5. The germline V gene has CDR1 SGHNT and CDR2 YYREEE (reference sequence). This CDR3 comprises 14 residues. The chain's CDR3 is CASSMGQDPYEQYF. The CDR3 DNA is TGTGCCAGCAGCATGGGACAGGACCCCTACGAGCAGTACTTC.

This clone occurred once. At one end the junction does not follow the germline gene, possibly because of a read error. The chain combines TRBV18 with TRBJ1-1, with a possible D match to TRBD1 (5 bases). The CDR3 is made up of 13 amino acids. Germline lookup yields CDR1 KGHSH and CDR2 LQKENI. The CDR3 DNA follows: TGTGCCAGCTCGCGATGGGATGGGACTGAAGCTTCCTTT. Protein sequence: CASSRWDGTEASF.

J is TRBJ1-2 and V is TRBV6-6; D is uncertain. V lost 2 bases and J lost 4, with 14 bases in between. The CDR3 is 15 amino acids. CDR1 is MNHNY and CDR2 is SVGAGI in the germline V gene (reference sequence). The DNA of the CDR3 is TGTGCCAGCAGTTACCGTGTAGAAGGAGGCTATGGCTACACCTTC. It is translated as CASSYRVEGGYGYTF.

V usage is TRBV18 and J usage is TRBJ1-5; TRBD1 is a possible D gene (5 bases). The germline CDR1 and CDR2 sequences are KGHSH and LQKENI. The CDR3 runs 15 residues. V lost 1 base and J lost 6, with 13 bases in between. CDR3 amino acids: CASSPQQAEGQPQHF. In DNA form, the CDR3 reads TGTGCCAGCTCACCACAACAGGCGGAGGGTCAGCCCCAGCATTTT.